Below, one TCR beta chain is given with its context. This specimen belongs to a study of blood T cell repertoires in COVID-19. Background on the study: Samples representing acute and convalescent COVID-19 were sourced from the United States, Italy and Spain. In each case, the material was cDNA or gDNA derived from T cells, B-cell-depleted T cells, or PBMCs.

Original processing notes: Amplification with reference gene primers provided the estimates of nucleated cell counts. The method was immunoSEQ multiplex PCR; TCRdb's version includes in-frame clones alone and lacks a portion of them. V, J and clone size were drawn from that table, and D and trimming were deduced from the DNA. Found here are about 210,000 clones, 70% to 85% of them singletons; the top ten hold around 9.5%. This CDR3 is built from 15 residues. V lost 1 base and J lost 2; bases outside the gene matches: 3. Germline-derived CDR1 and CDR2 are SGHTA and FQGNSA. This rearrangement joins TRBV7-2 to TRBJ2-7; TRBD2 agrees at 9 bases. Sample: peripheral blood. This receptor was taken from a man aged 50-59 years with active or convalescent COVID-19. CDR3 protein: CASSLGLAETYEQYF. As DNA, the CDR3 is TGTGCCAGCAGCTTAGGACTAGCGGAGACCTACGAGCAGTACTTC.